This is a list of T cell receptor beta chains from one sample in a study of CD8+CD57+ T cells in acquired aplastic anemia. TCRdb reprocessed the reads with MiXCR, giving one entry per CDR3 protein. The sample lists about 180,000 distinct CDR3 sequences; about half were seen once. The specimen sequenced was sorted CD4+, CD8+, or CD8+CD57+ T cells (not recorded which) from PBMCs. The origin of the receptors is a human donor in good health. Both conserved end residues are part of each CDR3. Each record gives: V gene, J gene, clone size, D gene, CDR3 protein, CDR3 DNA. The D gene is left open where the match is weak. Not every row has a clone size; where given, it reads once, few, many or a size class.

v_call: TRBV6-5; j_call: TRBJ2-1; clone_size: many; d_call: NA; cdr3_aa: CASSYKSQNEQFF; cdr3_nt: TGTGCCAGCAGTTACAAGTCCCAAAATGAGCAGTTCTTC
v_call: TRBV5-4; j_call: TRBJ2-2; clone_size: few; d_call: NA; cdr3_aa: CASSGTGTRNTGELFF; cdr3_nt: TGTGCCAGCAGCGGAACCGGGACAAGAAACACCGGGGAGCTGTTTTTT
v_call: TRBV5-8; j_call: TRBJ1-6; clone_size: many; d_call: NA; cdr3_aa: CASSLGNYNSPLHF; cdr3_nt: TGTGCCAGCAGCTTGGGGAACTATAATTCACCCCTCCACTTT
v_call: TRBV5-4; j_call: TRBJ1-5; clone_size: many; d_call: NA; cdr3_aa: CASSAGTRAHNSNQPQHF; cdr3_nt: TGTGCCAGCAGCGCAGGGACACGGGCCCATAACAGCAATCAGCCCCAGCATTTT
v_call: TRBV12-3/TRBV12-4; j_call: TRBJ2-1; clone_size: many; d_call: NA; cdr3_aa: CASSFVRRPYNEQFF; cdr3_nt: TGTGCCAGCAGTTTTGTGAGACGACCTTACAATGAGCAGTTCTTC
v_call: TRBV7-6; j_call: TRBJ2-1; clone_size: NA; d_call: NA; cdr3_aa: CASNPDPTDNEQFF; cdr3_nt: TGTGCCAGCAACCCCGACCCAACGGACAATGAGCAGTTCTTC
v_call: TRBV10-3; j_call: TRBJ2-5; clone_size: NA; d_call: NA; cdr3_aa: CAISESSAGETQYF; cdr3_nt: TGTGCCATCAGTGAGTCATCGGCGGGAGAGACCCAGTACTTC
v_call: TRBV10-3; j_call: TRBJ2-1; clone_size: NA; d_call: TRBD2; cdr3_aa: CAIGTSGTYNEQFF; cdr3_nt: TGTGCCATCGGGACTAGCGGGACTTACAATGAGCAGTTCTTC
v_call: TRBV5-1; j_call: TRBJ2-1; clone_size: NA; d_call: NA; cdr3_aa: CASSFRSYEQFF; cdr3_nt: TGCGCCAGCAGCTTTCGTAGCTATGAGCAGTTCTTC
v_call: TRBV6-1; j_call: TRBJ1-2; clone_size: many; d_call: NA; cdr3_aa: CASRASDGPYGYTF; cdr3_nt: TGTGCCAGCAGAGCTTCGGACGGGCCCTATGGCTACACCTTC
v_call: TRBV7-9; j_call: TRBJ1-2; clone_size: NA; d_call: NA; cdr3_aa: CASSPSTGNHGYTF; cdr3_nt: TGTGCCAGCAGCCCCTCAACAGGGAATCATGGCTACACCTTC
v_call: TRBV24-1; j_call: TRBJ2-5; clone_size: NA; d_call: NA; cdr3_aa: CATSDPVGGWETQYF; cdr3_nt: TGTGCCACCAGTGACCCCGTGGGGGGTTGGGAGACCCAGTACTTC
v_call: TRBV30; j_call: TRBJ2-7; clone_size: many; d_call: NA; cdr3_aa: CAWSVGDSYEQYF; cdr3_nt: TGTGCCTGGAGTGTAGGGGACTCCTACGAGCAGTACTTC
v_call: TRBV19; j_call: TRBJ2-2; clone_size: many; d_call: NA; cdr3_aa: CASSPQHDTGELFF; cdr3_nt: TGTGCCAGTAGTCCCCAACATGACACCGGGGAGCTGTTTTTT
v_call: TRBV20-1; j_call: TRBJ2-1; clone_size: NA; d_call: TRBD1; cdr3_aa: CSARVEAGTASYNEQFF; cdr3_nt: TGCAGTGCTAGAGTTGAAGCCGGGACAGCCTCCTACAATGAGCAGTTCTTC
v_call: TRBV29-1; j_call: TRBJ2-3; clone_size: many; d_call: TRBD1; cdr3_aa: CSVGGGQGRLDTQYF; cdr3_nt: TGCAGCGTTGGGGGGGGACAGGGGCGTTTAGATACGCAGTATTTT
v_call: TRBV7-2; j_call: TRBJ1-3; clone_size: many; d_call: NA; cdr3_aa: CASSLGSGNTIYF; cdr3_nt: TGTGCCAGCAGCTTAGGTTCTGGAAACACCATATATTTT
v_call: TRBV30; j_call: TRBJ1-5; clone_size: NA; d_call: TRBD1; cdr3_aa: CAWSGQGNQPQHF; cdr3_nt: TGTGCCTGGAGCGGACAGGGAAATCAGCCCCAGCATTTT
v_call: TRBV7-3; j_call: TRBJ2-5; clone_size: many; d_call: NA; cdr3_aa: CASSLIGGKRETQYF; cdr3_nt: TGTGCCAGCAGCTTAATAGGGGGAAAGAGGGAGACCCAGTACTTC
v_call: TRBV19; j_call: TRBJ1-4; clone_size: NA; d_call: NA; cdr3_aa: CASSLDRYGNEKLFF; cdr3_nt: TGTGCCAGTAGCCTAGACCGCTACGGTAATGAAAAACTGTTTTTT
v_call: TRBV29-1; j_call: TRBJ2-1; clone_size: NA; d_call: TRBD2; cdr3_aa: CSVEVLAGRDQFF; cdr3_nt: TGCAGCGTTGAAGTCCTAGCGGGACGCGACCAGTTCTTC
v_call: TRBV5-1; j_call: TRBJ2-5; clone_size: many; d_call: NA; cdr3_aa: CASSFGSPQETQYF; cdr3_nt: TGCGCCAGCAGCTTCGGATCCCCGCAAGAGACCCAGTACTTC
v_call: TRBV9; j_call: TRBJ1-3; clone_size: NA; d_call: NA; cdr3_aa: CASSVRPSSGNTIYF; cdr3_nt: TGTGCCAGCAGCGTACGGCCGAGCTCTGGAAACACCATATATTTT
v_call: TRBV7-8; j_call: TRBJ2-2; clone_size: NA; d_call: NA; cdr3_aa: CASTLLGELFF; cdr3_nt: TGTGCCAGCACCCTACTAGGGGAGCTGTTTTTT
v_call: TRBV6-4; j_call: TRBJ2-7; clone_size: NA; d_call: TRBD2; cdr3_aa: CATSDPTGGIYEQYF; cdr3_nt: TGTGCCACCAGTGATCCAACGGGGGGGATCTACGAGCAGTACTTC
v_call: TRBV6-1; j_call: TRBJ1-5; clone_size: many; d_call: NA; cdr3_aa: CASNDRHSNQPQHF; cdr3_nt: TGTGCCAGCAATGACAGACATAGCAATCAGCCCCAGCATTTT
v_call: TRBV20-1; j_call: TRBJ2-7; clone_size: many; d_call: TRBD2; cdr3_aa: CSARAPSGYSYEQYF; cdr3_nt: TGCAGTGCTAGAGCCCCTAGCGGTTACTCCTACGAGCAGTACTTC
v_call: TRBV28; j_call: TRBJ2-2; clone_size: NA; d_call: NA; cdr3_aa: CASSLRSGELFF; cdr3_nt: TGTGCCAGCAGTTTAAGGTCCGGGGAGCTGTTTTTT
v_call: TRBV5-1; j_call: TRBJ2-2; clone_size: many; d_call: TRBD2; cdr3_aa: CASSLGEAGASGELFF; cdr3_nt: TGCGCCAGCAGCTTGGGTGAAGCGGGAGCCTCCGGGGAGCTGTTTTTT